The 14 T cell receptor beta chains given below trace back to one sample, sequenced in a study of a mutant IDH1 vaccine in newly diagnosed glioma. Sequenced by immunoSEQ multiplex PCR; TCRdb stores in-frame clones only, minus some. This sample has approximately 50,000 clones, with 65% to 80% found just once. Described time point: week 35, safety follow-up. Each vaccine dose was 300 ug of mutant IDH1 20-mer peptide, with topical imiquimod. These receptors' antigens are unknown. The source was PBMCs, collected from a glioma patient whose treatment included an IDH1 peptide vaccine. The receptor set was obtained from a man aged 35 to 55 with glioma.

This rearrangement joins TRBV2 to TRBJ1-5; 7 nucleotides agree with TRBD1. J was trimmed by 7 bases and V by 4 bases; bases with no gene match: 7. This CDR3 spans 14 amino acids. Germline V CDR1 and CDR2: SNHLY, FYNNEI. The CDR3 sequence is CASSASGGLQPQHF. The CDR3 DNA reads TGTGCCAGCAGTGCCTCAGGGGGTCTACAGCCCCAGCATTTT.

This chain connects TRBV29-1 to TRBJ2-3, with a weak D call TRBD2 (5 bases). The CDR3 runs to 13 residues. In germline, CDR1 is SQVTM, CDR2 ANQGSEA. CDR3 loop: CSVSGQSTDTQYF. For the CDR3, the DNA is TGCAGTGTGAGCGGTCAGAGCACAGATACGCAGTATTTT.

This clone came up a few times. The genes are TRBV25-1 and TRBJ1-6; D gene ambiguous. The V end was cut by 4 bases, the J end by 10 bases, with 14 bases between. Germline V gene data show CDR1 as MGHDK and CDR2 as SYGVNS. The CDR3 spans 14 residues. The CDR3 DNA sequence: TGTGCCAGCAGTGCCCCCCAGGCTCGGTCACCCCTCCACTTT. Its translation is CASSAPQARSPLHF.

This clone was seen just once. The V gene is TRBV6-5, the J gene TRBJ1-2; 7 nucleotides match TRBD1. CDR3 size: 12 residues. The V gene's germline CDR1 is MNHEY and CDR2 SVGAGI. With 6 bases clipped from V and 8 bases from J, the junction kept 6 bases outside the gene matches. CDR3: CASSPTGVGYTF. In DNA, the CDR3 is TGTGCCAGCAGCCCTACAGGGGTCGGCTACACCTTC.

CDR3 in amino acids: CASRVPTNYGYTF. The CDR3 DNA reads TGTGCCAGCAGGGTTCCCACTAACTATGGCTACACCTTC. The chain has TRBV6-1 and TRBJ1-2; D gene unclear. V shed 6 bases and J shed 0 bases, with 8 bases lying between them. This CDR3 has 13 amino acids. Germline values: CDR1 MNHNS, CDR2 SASEGT.

This chain joins TRBV5-4 and TRBJ1-6; D gene ambiguous. Germline CDR1 SGHNT, CDR2 YYREEE (reference sequence). CDR3 size: 12 residues. V lost 1 base and J 10 bases, leaving 6 bases between the germline ends. The CDR3 is CASSLPASPLHF. For the CDR3, the DNA is TGTGCCAGCAGCTTGCCGGCCTCACCCCTCCACTTT.

The J gene is TRBJ1-1, the V gene TRBV7-8; perhaps TRBD1 as D (5 bases). Looked up from germline, CDR1 is SGHVS and CDR2 is FQNEAQ. Trimming cost V 1 base and J 4 bases, with 13 bases left between them. The length of the CDR3 is 15 residues. The CDR3 DNA reads TGTGCCAGCAGCTTAGTTCAGGGAGGGAGCACTGAAGCTTTCTTT. Encoded protein: CASSLVQGGSTEAFF.

The chain couples TRBV29-1 to TRBJ2-1; TRBD2 agrees at 14 bases. The junction had 10 bases not matched to a gene; V was cut back by 6 bases and J by 0 bases. The CDR3 extends over 18 amino acids. CDR1 and CDR2 from the germline V gene are SQVTM and ANQGSEA. In DNA, the CDR3 is TGCAGCGTCCGTGGACTAGCGGGGGGAATCAGCTCCTACAATGAGCAGTTCTTC. This gives the protein CSVRGLAGGISSYNEQFF.

V and J are TRBV4-1 and TRBJ2-6; a weak D match, TRBD1 (6 bases). The CDR3 is 20 amino acids. CDR1 and CDR2 from the germline V gene are MGHRA and YSYEKL. V lost 4 bases and J lost 1, with 23 bases in between. CDR3 sequence: CASSRTTTGALMSGANVLTF. The CDR3 DNA follows: TGCGCCAGCAGCCGCACTACGACAGGAGCCCTTATGTCTGGGGCCAACGTCCTGACTTTC.

This sequence joins TRBV9 and TRBJ1-6; 8 bases align to TRBD1. Per germline, CDR1 SGDLS and CDR2 YYNGEE. Losses at the gene ends were 4 bases for V and 8 bases for J; bases not matched to a gene: 8. The CDR3 is made up of 15 amino acids. The CDR3 loop is CASSQTGGMDSPLHF. CDR3 coding DNA: TGTGCCAGCAGCCAAACAGGGGGAATGGATTCACCCCTCCACTTT.

In this sample, this clone turned up once. This rearrangement joins TRBV5-1 to TRBJ2-6; perhaps D is TRBD1 or TRBD2 (7 bases each). The CDR3 length is 18 residues. Trimming took off 5 bases at V and 0 bases at J, with 18 bases between the two ends. CDR1 SGHRS and CDR2 YFSETQ come from the germline V gene. The CDR3 region is CASRRSGTDRSGANVLTF. For the CDR3, the DNA is TGCGCCAGCAGACGAAGCGGGACAGACCGCTCTGGGGCCAACGTCCTGACTTTC.

CDR3 sequence: CASSPRSSGGAGSYNEQFF. The CDR3 DNA reads TGTGCCAGCAGCCCAAGGTCGAGCGGGGGGGCGGGCTCCTACAATGAGCAGTTCTTC. The chain combines TRBV4-2 with TRBJ2-1, with 10 bases lining up with TRBD2. The ends lost 4 bases at V and 0 bases at J; junction bases unmatched: 12. Germline V CDR1 and CDR2: LGHNA, YNFKEQ. CDR3 length: 19 residues.

V usage is TRBV21-1 and J usage is TRBJ1-1. TRBV21-1 is annotated as a pseudogene. The CDR3 is made up of 14 amino acids. The CDR3 region is CASSKPGKRTEAFF. As DNA, the CDR3 is TGTGCCAGCAGCAAACCGGGGAAGAGGACTGAAGCTTTCTTT.

This chain joins TRBV4-1 and TRBJ1-3, with unresolved D. The V gene lost 0 bases and the J gene lost 1 base, with 13 bases spanning the gap. The CDR3 has 17 residues. The germline V gene encodes CDR1 MGHRA and CDR2 YSYEKL. The CDR3, as DNA: TGCGCCAGCAGCCAAGATCTATGGCGTACTTCTGGAAACACCATATATTTT. It encodes CASSQDLWRTSGNTIYF.